This record looks at one T cell receptor (beta chain) sequence and its context. Its antigen is as yet unknown. This sample is part of a study of CD8+ T cells in alopecia areata. Study-wide background: Using the percentage of affected scalp area, treated patients' severity was scored.

Treatment reported: oral pan-JAK inhibitor, 5-10 mg twice daily. Individuals with alopecia areata gave both lesional scalp punch biopsies and peripheral blood for collection. Trimming took 0 bases from V and 5 from J, leaving 14 bases between them. Germline V gives CDR1 GTSNPN, CDR2 SVGIG (reference sequence). The CDR3 is made up of 15 amino acids. Findings of the study overall: Relative to normal scalp, lesional scalp, especially alopecia totalis/universalis, showed higher clonality. Scalp and blood retained many expanded lesional clones during tofacitinib.

RNA extraction and reverse transcription yielded cDNA as sequencing template. Profiling relied on immunoSEQ multiplex PCR, and the TCRdb table lists in-frame clones only, not all of them. The data contain over 100,000 clones, around three fifths of them singletons. The genes are TRBV30 and TRBJ1-5, with a weak D call TRBD1 (5 bases). The sequence came from a human donor with alopecia areata. Sequencing used CD8+ T cells sorted from blood, obtained at week 24, from a patient treated with tofacitinib. CDR3 DNA: TGTGCCTGGAGTGTATTGGGCTCACAGGATCAGCCCCAGCATTTT. As protein: CAWSVLGSQDQPQHF.